The 28 T cell receptor beta chains below were found in one sample sequenced in a study of shared clonotypes between healthy human individuals. Only CD45RO-negative cells positively selected for CCR7 counted as naive CD8 cells, so terminally differentiated effector memory CD45RA+ cells were excluded. The method was immunoSEQ multiplex PCR; TCRdb's version includes in-frame clones alone and lacks a portion of them. The sample yields some 580,000 clones, 95% to 98% seen once. Sequenced input: naive CD8+ T cells sorted from blood. The receptor set was obtained from a man aged 25-45 years in good health.

Only one count was recorded for this clone. J is TRBJ2-1 and V is TRBV9; 8 nucleotides match TRBD2. The CDR3 has 16 residues. J lost 7 bases, V lost 3 bases, and 12 bases had no gene match. CDR1 is SGDLS and CDR2 is YYNGEE in the germline V gene. The DNA for the CDR3 is TGTGCCAGCAGCGGCGAAGCGGGAGTCCAATGGAATGAGCAGTTCTTC. Protein sequence: CASSGEAGVQWNEQFF. The full variable domain, with the rest looked up from reference TRBV9 and TRBJ2-1, is DSGVTQTPKHLITATGQRVTLRCSPRSGDLSVYWYQQSLDQGLQFLIQYYNGEERAKGNILERFSAQQFPDLHSELNLSSLELGDSALYFCASSGEAGVQWNEQFFGPGTRLTVL.

The V and J genes are TRBV2 and TRBJ2-6; a weak D match, TRBD1 (6 bases). Per the germline V gene, CDR1 is SNHLY and CDR2 is FYNNEI. V lost 6 bases to trimming and J lost 1 base, with 13 bases between them. The CDR3 totals 16 residues. The CDR3 DNA sequence: TGTGCCAGCAGGGGGGCGTTGCTATCTGGGGCCAACGTCCTGACTTTC. It specifies CASRGALLSGANVLTF.

The V call is TRBV6-5, the J call TRBJ1-5; 7 nucleotides line up with TRBD1. This CDR3 has 15 amino acids. V gave up 6 bases and J gave up 4 bases; unmatched junction bases: 9. Germline loops: CDR1 MNHEY, CDR2 SVGAGI. The chain's CDR3 is CASSQYRGGNQPQHF. The CDR3 DNA reads TGTGCCAGCAGCCAATACAGGGGTGGAAATCAGCCCCAGCATTTT.

The chain uses TRBV7-9 and TRBJ2-1, with D tentatively TRBD1 or TRBD2 (6 bases each). The ends were cut back, 3 bases at V and 4 bases at J, with 13 bases in the middle. The V gene's germline CDR1 is SEHNR and CDR2 FQNEAQ (reference sequence). The CDR3 is 15 residues long. For the CDR3, the DNA is TGTGCCAGCAGCTTGGTAGGGGGGACTTACAATGAGCAGTTCTTC. Encoded protein: CASSLVGGTYNEQFF.

This chain uses TRBV29-1 with TRBJ2-7; TRBD1 agrees at 8 bases. Germline CDR1 is SQVTM and CDR2 is ANQGSEA. The CDR3 length is 14 residues. V was pared by 4 bases and J by 2 bases, with 7 bases of the junction left unmatched. This CDR3 is CSVGSGTGTYEQYF. For the CDR3, the DNA is TGCAGCGTTGGGTCCGGGACAGGAACCTACGAGCAGTACTTC.

Points on this clone: Because it lacks the conserved phenylalanine or tryptophan at the end, this CDR3 is likely a read error. The DNA is omitted, as the CDR3 cannot be located on it reliably, and the CDR3 follows TCRdb's listing. CDR3 region: CSASGPGPPGI. The chain recombines TRBV20-1 with TRBJ2-7. The length of the CDR3 is 11 amino acids, counting both ends. CDR1 and CDR2 from the germline V gene are DFQATT and SNEGSKA (reference sequence).

The V call is TRBV27, the J call TRBJ2-7; D is undetermined. CDR1 and CDR2 (germline): MNHEY, SMNVEV (reference sequence). The CDR3 is 13 amino acids. V was trimmed by 5 bases and J by 3 bases, leaving 11 bases between them. The chain's CDR3 is CASSPRRFYEQYF. The DNA of the CDR3 is TGTGCCAGCAGTCCCCGTAGATTCTACGAGCAGTACTTC.

The chain couples TRBV15 to TRBJ2-2; D remains unclear. V was shortened by 0 bases and J by 5 bases, with 16 bases between the two germline ends. Germline lookup yields CDR1 LNHNV and CDR2 YYDKDF (reference sequence). CDR3 length: 17 amino acids. The CDR3: CATSRDRREVGTGELFF. As DNA, the CDR3 is TGTGCCACCAGCAGAGATAGGAGAGAGGTCGGGACCGGGGAGCTGTTTTTT.

V usage is TRBV27 and J usage is TRBJ2-3; possibly TRBD1 or TRBD2 for D (5 bases each). The CDR3 length is 15 residues. From germline, CDR1 is MNHEY and CDR2 SMNVEV (reference sequence). V lost 7 bases, J lost 0 bases, and 14 bases lay in between. The CDR3 DNA reads TGTGCCAGCAACCCGGGACCGGGGAGCACAGATACGCAGTATTTT. Protein sequence: CASNPGPGSTDTQYF.

The rearrangement uses TRBV11-2 and TRBJ2-1, with TRBD2 matching 14 bases. The CDR3 extends over 15 amino acids. Germline V lookup: CDR1 SGHAT, CDR2 FQNNGV. V shed 4 bases, J shed 8 bases, and the junction held 4 bases outside the gene matches. CDR3 nucleotide sequence: TGTGCCAGCAGCTCGGGACTAGCGGGAGCCCATGAGCAGTTCTTC. Its translation is CASSSGLAGAHEQFF. Filled out from reference TRBV11-2 and TRBJ2-1, the complete variable domain reads EAGVAQSPRYKIIEKRQSVAFWCNPISGHATLYWYQQILGQGPKLLIQFQNNGVVDDSQLPKDRFSAERLKGVDSTLKIQPAKLEDSAVYLCASSSGLAGAHEQFFGPGTRLTVL.

This clone occurred once. The gene calls are TRBV27 and TRBJ2-7; 7 nucleotides line up with TRBD1. The CDR3 has 13 amino acids. Looked up from germline, CDR1 is MNHEY and CDR2 is SMNVEV (reference sequence). J was trimmed by 6 bases and V by 8 bases; bases with no gene match: 10. The CDR3 region is CASLQGKGGEQYF. The CDR3 DNA sequence: TGTGCCAGCTTACAGGGGAAAGGAGGCGAGCAGTACTTC.

The rearrangement links TRBV27 to TRBJ2-7; D gene uncertain. Germline V gene lookup returns CDR1 MNHEY and CDR2 SMNVEV (reference sequence). V lost 2 bases and J 0 bases, leaving 11 bases between the germline ends. The CDR3 contains 15 residues. The CDR3 spells CASSLSASPSYEQYF. DNA for the CDR3: TGTGCCAGCAGTTTAAGCGCGTCTCCCTCCTACGAGCAGTACTTC.

This clone has just one count. This chain connects TRBV11-3 to TRBJ2-1; TRBD2 aligns across 14 bases. Germline CDR1 and CDR2: SGHNT and YENEEA. Trimming removed 5 bases from V and 12 bases from J; junction bases left unmatched: 12. The length of the CDR3 is 16 residues. The CDR3 loop reads CASSQTGTSGRVAQFF. For the CDR3, the DNA is TGTGCCAGCAGCCAAACCGGGACTAGCGGGAGAGTGGCGCAGTTCTTC.

The chain employs TRBV2 and TRBJ1-1, with D perhaps matching TRBD1 (5 bases). CDR3 length: 13 residues. CDR1 is SNHLY and CDR2 is FYNNEI in the germline V gene. The V end lost 6 bases, the J end lost 1 base, and 9 bases lay between the germline ends. CDR3: CASSAQENTEAFF. CDR3 nucleotide sequence: TGTGCCAGCAGCGCACAGGAGAACACTGAAGCTTTCTTT.

This clone was seen just once. The rearrangement uses TRBV18 and TRBJ2-7; either TRBD1 or TRBD2 may fit D (5 bases each). V was clipped by 5 bases and J by 5 bases, with 28 bases between them. The germline gives CDR1 KGHSH, CDR2 LQKENI. The CDR3 has 18 amino acids. CDR3 in amino acids: CASSARGYGGERGNEQYF. The CDR3 DNA is TGTGCCAGCTCAGCTAGAGGATATGGGGGAGAACGAGGGAACGAGCAGTACTTC.

The V call is TRBV13, the J call TRBJ2-7; 7 nucleotides match TRBD1. The germline V gene has CDR1 PRHDT and CDR2 FYEKMQ (reference sequence). The CDR3 is 15 amino acids. With V trimmed by 0 bases and J by 4 bases, 6 bases remained unmatched. CDR3 sequence reads: CASSLGSGRGYEQYF. The CDR3 DNA is TGTGCCAGCAGCTTAGGCAGCGGCAGGGGGTACGAGCAGTACTTC.

This chain uses TRBV7-9 with TRBJ2-3; a possible D gene is TRBD2 (5 bases). The CDR3 has 16 residues. The germline V gene encodes CDR1 SEHNR and CDR2 FQNEAQ (reference sequence). V dropped 7 bases and J dropped 2 bases, with 19 bases sitting between them. CDR3 sequence reads: CASTLLLEGTTDTQYF. The CDR3 region has the DNA TGTGCCAGCACCCTCCTGCTCGAGGGAACCACAGATACGCAGTATTTT.

CDR3 region: CASSYLDRSFF. The CDR3 DNA follows: TGTGCCAGCAGCTACCTGGACAGGTCTTTCTTT. The chain couples TRBV13 to TRBJ1-1; 7 bases align to TRBD1. Germline CDR1 is PRHDT and CDR2 is FYEKMQ (reference sequence). The CDR3 totals 11 residues. V gave up 4 bases and J gave up 12 bases; unmatched junction bases: 5.

The chain uses TRBV11-2 and TRBJ2-7; D call uncertain. V was shortened by 4 bases and J by 3 bases, with 7 bases between the two germline ends. The CDR3 spans 12 residues. Germline V gene sequence: CDR1 SGHAT, CDR2 FQNNGV. CDR3 bases: TGTGCCAGCAGCTCCGCCTACTACGAGCAGTACTTC. Translated: CASSSAYYEQYF.

The rearrangement uses TRBV27 and TRBJ2-2; tentative D call: TRBD1 (5 bases). This CDR3 is 15 amino acids long. Germline V gene sequence: CDR1 MNHEY, CDR2 SMNVEV (reference sequence). V lost 5 bases to trimming and J lost 6 bases, with 16 bases between them. CDR3 DNA: TGTGCCAGCAGTCCACCTGTAGGGGCGCCCGGGGAGCTGTTTTTT. Amino acids: CASSPPVGAPGELFF.

The rearrangement links TRBV27 to TRBJ1-4; 11 nucleotides match TRBD1. The length of the CDR3 is 15 residues. CDR1 is MNHEY and CDR2 is SMNVEV in the germline V gene (reference sequence). V shed 5 bases, J shed 8 bases, and the junction held 7 bases outside the gene matches. The CDR3, as DNA: TGTGCCAGCAGTCCCCGGGACAGGGGGATCGAAAAACTGTTTTTT. Encoded protein: CASSPRDRGIEKLFF.

The V gene is TRBV4-1, the J gene TRBJ2-4; TRBD1 aligns across 8 bases. The CDR3 covers 12 residues. Trimming took 5 bases from V and 9 from J; bases not matched to a gene: 3. From germline, CDR1 is MGHRA and CDR2 YSYEKL. The CDR3 here is CASSLQGGIQYF. CDR3 nucleotide sequence: TGCGCCAGCAGCTTACAGGGGGGCATTCAGTACTTC.

DNA of the CDR3: TGTGCCAGCAGCTCCGGGACTGGTTCGGATGAGCAGTTCTTC. Its translation is CASSSGTGSDEQFF. This sequence joins TRBV11-1 and TRBJ2-1; D might be TRBD2 (6 bases). V lost 4 bases, J lost 8 bases, and 15 bases lay in between. The germline V gene has CDR1 SGHAT and CDR2 FQDESV (reference sequence). The length of the CDR3 is 14 residues.

The chain uses TRBV15 and TRBJ1-3; D not certain. Trimming stripped 7 bases from V and 0 bases from J, with 7 bases between. CDR1 and CDR2 (germline): LNHNV, YYDKDF (reference sequence). CDR3 length equals 13 residues. In DNA, the CDR3 is TGTGCCACCAAGGTTAGCTCTGGAAACACCATATATTTT. Translating it yields CATKVSSGNTIYF.

The chain joins TRBV5-4 to TRBJ2-5, with 9 bases matching TRBD2. The end of the DNA aligns better with TRBJ2-7, so the J call may be wrong. The CDR3 runs to 15 residues. Germline lookup yields CDR1 SGHNT and CDR2 YYREEE (reference sequence). The CDR3 DNA sequence: TGTGCCAGCAGCTTTGGCCTAGCGGGATTCTACGAGCAGTACTTC. It codes for CASSFGLAGFYEQYF.

V usage is TRBV5-6 and J usage is TRBJ1-1; D uncertain. The CDR3 has 13 amino acids. Germline lookup yields CDR1 SGHDT and CDR2 YYEEEE. Trimming cost V 1 base and J 7 bases, with 11 bases left between them. The CDR3 sequence is CASSLWAAVEAFF. Written as DNA, the CDR3 is TGTGCCAGCAGCTTGTGGGCGGCAGTTGAAGCTTTCTTT. Variable domain in full (rest from reference TRBV5-6 and TRBJ1-1): DAGVTQSPTHLIKTRGQQVTLRCSPKSGHDTVSWYQQALGQGPQFIFQYYEEEERQRGNFPDRFSGHQFPNYSSELNVNALLLGDSALYLCASSLWAAVEAFFGQGTRLTVV.

V is TRBV27 and J is TRBJ1-2; no reliable D call. Trimming cost V 4 bases and J 8 bases, with 14 bases left between them. The CDR3 has 13 amino acids. Germline V gene sequence: CDR1 MNHEY, CDR2 SMNVEV (reference sequence). This chain's CDR3 is CASSSSRLDGYTF. The CDR3 DNA follows: TGTGCCAGCAGTTCATCAAGACTAGACGGCTACACCTTC.

The chain carries TRBV4-3 and TRBJ2-7; 7 nucleotides match TRBD2. V lost 0 bases, J lost 0 bases, and 5 bases stayed unmatched. The CDR3 is 16 residues long. Germline CDR1 LGHNA, CDR2 YSLEER. The CDR3 loop reads CASSQDMASGSYEQYF. The CDR3 nucleotides are TGCGCCAGCAGCCAAGATATGGCTAGCGGCTCCTACGAGCAGTACTTC.